This T cell receptor beta chain was found in a study of a mutant IDH1 vaccine in newly diagnosed glioma. About the study: Following radiotherapy alone, or alongside temozolomide cycles, vaccination was started after an interval of 4-6 weeks. Treated patients, roughly 60% male and around 38% female, averaged approximately 40 years of age. Earlier therapy was either radiotherapy, temozolomide, or both, and most got both.

Time point reported: week 11, during vaccination. Vaccination comprised doses that each held 300 ug of mutant IDH1 20-mer peptide, plus topical imiquimod. Each donor presented with a new WHO grade 3 or 4 astrocytoma that tested IDH1-mutant and showed ATRX loss. Comments on this clone: Its antigen is undetermined.

This CDR3 contains 11 residues. CDR1 is DFQATT and CDR2 is SNEGSKA in the germline V gene (reference sequence). Deletions cut 3 bases from V and 1 base from J, with 3 bases between. Clones were read by immunoSEQ multiplex PCR, and TCRdb kept only the in-frame ones, dropping some. The sample records more than 50,000 clones, around nine tenths being singletons. Sequenced material: PBMCs, taken from a glioma patient whose treatment included an IDH1 peptide vaccine. The TCR was taken from a man between 40 and 49 years old with glioma. The chain recombines TRBV20-1 with TRBJ1-1; D is unclear. CDR3 residues: CSASGNTEAFF. For the CDR3, the DNA is TGCAGTGCTAGCGGGAACACTGAAGCTTTCTTT.